This T cell receptor beta chain came from a study of blood T cell repertoires in COVID-19. The assay was immunoSEQ multiplex PCR, and TCRdb's table has in-frame clones only and misses some. This sample has approximately 150,000 clones, with over 80% found just once. The germline CDR1 and CDR2 sequences are LGHDT and YNNKEL (reference sequence). V gave up 2 bases and J gave up 4 bases; unmatched junction bases: 5. This CDR3 region has 15 residues. Sequencing was performed on peripheral blood. The source is a woman aged 45-65 years with acute or convalescent COVID-19. The rearrangement joins TRBV3-1 (or the pseudogene TRBV3-2) to TRBJ2-1, with 7 bases lining up with TRBD2. The CDR3 DNA reads as TGTGCCAGCAGCCAACCGGGACTACCTTACAATGAGCAGTTCTTC. As protein: CASSQPGLPYNEQFF.